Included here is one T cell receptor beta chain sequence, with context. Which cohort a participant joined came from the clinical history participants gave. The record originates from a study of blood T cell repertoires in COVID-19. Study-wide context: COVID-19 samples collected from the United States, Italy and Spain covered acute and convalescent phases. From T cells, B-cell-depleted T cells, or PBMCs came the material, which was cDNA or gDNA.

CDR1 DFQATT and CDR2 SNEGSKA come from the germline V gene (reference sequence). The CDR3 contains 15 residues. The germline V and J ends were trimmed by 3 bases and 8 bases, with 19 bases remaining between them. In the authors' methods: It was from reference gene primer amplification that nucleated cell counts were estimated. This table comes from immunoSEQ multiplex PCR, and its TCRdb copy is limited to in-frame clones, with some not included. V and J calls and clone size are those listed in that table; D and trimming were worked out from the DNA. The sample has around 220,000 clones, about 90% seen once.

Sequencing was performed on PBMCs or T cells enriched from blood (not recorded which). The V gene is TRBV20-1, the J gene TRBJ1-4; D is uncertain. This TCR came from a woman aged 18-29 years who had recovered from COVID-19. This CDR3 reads CSASHGSGFGEKLFF. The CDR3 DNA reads TGCAGTGCTAGTCATGGGAGCGGGTTTGGGGAAAAACTGTTTTTT.